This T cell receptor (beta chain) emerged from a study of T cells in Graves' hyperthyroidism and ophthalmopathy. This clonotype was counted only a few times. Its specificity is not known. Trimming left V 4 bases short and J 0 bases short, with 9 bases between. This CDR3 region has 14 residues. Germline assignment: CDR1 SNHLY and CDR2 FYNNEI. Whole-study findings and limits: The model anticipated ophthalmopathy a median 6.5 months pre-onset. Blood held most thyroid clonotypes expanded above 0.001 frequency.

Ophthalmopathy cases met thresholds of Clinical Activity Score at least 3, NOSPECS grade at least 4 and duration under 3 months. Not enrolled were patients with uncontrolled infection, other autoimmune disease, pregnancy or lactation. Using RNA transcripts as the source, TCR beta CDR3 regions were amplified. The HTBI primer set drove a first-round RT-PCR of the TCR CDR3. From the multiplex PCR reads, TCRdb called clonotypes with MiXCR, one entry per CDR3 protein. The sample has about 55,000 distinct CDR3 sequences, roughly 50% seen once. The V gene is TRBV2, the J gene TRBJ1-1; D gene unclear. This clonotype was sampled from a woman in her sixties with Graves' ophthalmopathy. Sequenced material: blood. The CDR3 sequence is CASSGVLLNTEAFF. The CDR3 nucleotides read TGTGCCAGCAGTGGGGTGCTCTTGAACACTGAAGCTTTCTTT.